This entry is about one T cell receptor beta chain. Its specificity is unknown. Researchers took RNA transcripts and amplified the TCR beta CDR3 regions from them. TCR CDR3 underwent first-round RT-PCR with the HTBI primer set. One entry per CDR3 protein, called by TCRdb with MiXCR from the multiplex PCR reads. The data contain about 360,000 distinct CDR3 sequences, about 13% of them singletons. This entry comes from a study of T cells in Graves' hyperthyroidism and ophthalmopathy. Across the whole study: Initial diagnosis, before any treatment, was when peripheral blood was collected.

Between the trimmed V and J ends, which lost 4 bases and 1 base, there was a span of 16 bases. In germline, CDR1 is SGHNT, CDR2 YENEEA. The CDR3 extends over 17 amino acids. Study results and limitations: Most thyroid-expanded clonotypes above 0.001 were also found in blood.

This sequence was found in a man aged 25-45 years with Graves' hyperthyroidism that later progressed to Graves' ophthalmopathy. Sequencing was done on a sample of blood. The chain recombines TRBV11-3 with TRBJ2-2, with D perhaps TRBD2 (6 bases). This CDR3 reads CASSSHGLKGNTGELFF. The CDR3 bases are TGTGCCAGCAGCTCGCACGGACTAAAGGGGAACACCGGGGAGCTGTTTTTT.